This T cell receptor beta chain was identified in a study of blood T cell repertoires in COVID-19. The overall study: In each case, the material was cDNA or gDNA derived from T cells, B-cell-depleted T cells, or PBMCs.

Between the trimmed V and J ends, which lost 3 bases and 0 bases, there was a span of 6 bases. Germline V CDR1 and CDR2: KGHSH, LQKENI. CDR3 length: 14 amino acids. A Seattle source enrolled patients during active infection and followed them longitudinally. Repertoires were generated with immunoSEQ multiplex PCR, while TCRdb's copy carries only in-frame clones and drops some. Among approximately 300,000 clones listed, around 90% were seen once. This receptor was obtained from a woman in her twenties or thirties with COVID-19, enrolled during active disease. Sequencing was performed on peripheral blood. The J gene is TRBJ1-3, the V gene TRBV18; TRBD1 might be the D (5 bases). The CDR3 nucleotides are TGTGCCAGCTCACCCGACAGCTCTGGAAACACCATATATTTT. This encodes CASSPDSSGNTIYF.